The next 23 T cell receptor beta chains were all read from a single sample in a study of cytomegalovirus exposure and HLA in healthy donors. 13 Jbeta primers and 60 Vbeta primers were used for the PCR. Sequencing was performed with immunoSEQ multiplex PCR; in TCRdb, only in-frame clones are kept and a portion is missing. Of over 150,000 clones listed, 65% to 80% are singletons. Sequencing used PBMCs. Every receptor here comes from a woman aged 50 to 60 in good health and CMV-seropositive.

The V and J genes are TRBV12-5 and TRBJ2-7, with TRBD1 matching over 10 bases. V was clipped by 7 bases and J by 3 bases; unmatched bases: 3. CDR1 and CDR2 from the germline V gene are LGHNT and FRNRAP. The length of the CDR3 is 13 residues. CDR3 residues: CASARDRGYEQYF. In nucleotides, the CDR3 is TGTGCTAGTGCCCGGGACAGGGGCTACGAGCAGTACTTC.

This chain joins TRBV4-2 and TRBJ2-2, with a weak D call TRBD2 (5 bases). Germline CDR1 is LGHNA and CDR2 is YNFKEQ. The CDR3 sequence is 17 residues long. Trimming pared 2 bases from V and 3 bases from J, leaving 16 bases between. CDR3 sequence (DNA): TGTGCCAGCAGCCAAATCGGGGAGACTTCCTACACCGGGGAGCTGTTTTTT. The encoded protein is CASSQIGETSYTGELFF.

This clone showed up just a few times. The chain links TRBV5-8 to TRBJ2-1, with TRBD1 identical over 8 bases. The CDR3 length is 13 residues. J was trimmed by 9 bases and V by 5 bases; bases with no gene match: 7. Germline CDR1 reads SGHTS; CDR2 reads YDEGEE. This chain's CDR3 is CASRPRGLGEQFF. The CDR3 DNA reads as TGTGCCAGCAGACCCAGGGGGCTAGGTGAGCAGTTCTTC.

The chain couples TRBV7-2 to TRBJ2-5, with no clear D. V was cut by 1 base and J by 3 bases, with 6 bases left in between. Germline CDR1 SGHTA, CDR2 FQGNSA. This CDR3 is 13 amino acids long. The chain's CDR3 is CASSLEREETQYF. As DNA, the CDR3 is TGTGCCAGCAGCTTAGAGAGAGAAGAGACCCAGTACTTC.

The V call is TRBV5-5, the J call TRBJ1-2, with D perhaps matching TRBD1 (6 bases). The V and J ends lost 0 bases and 8 bases respectively, with 17 bases between them. This CDR3 has 15 residues. The germline CDR1 and CDR2 sequences are SGHKS and YYEKEE (reference sequence). CDR3 sequence (DNA): TGTGCCAGCAGCTTGGCCGGCGGGGGGGGCGACGGCTACACCTTC. Amino acids: CASSLAGGGGDGYTF.

The chain carries TRBV6-5 and TRBJ2-7, with D tentatively TRBD1 (5 bases). The CDR3 runs to 12 residues. CDR1 and CDR2 from the germline V gene are MNHEY and SVGAGI. V lost 4 bases and J lost 6, with 10 bases in between. This chain's CDR3 is CASSFTGFEQYF. The CDR3 nucleotides read TGTGCCAGCAGTTTCACAGGTTTCGAGCAGTACTTC.

V gene TRBV14 combines with J gene TRBJ2-1; 8 nucleotides agree with TRBD2. Germline CDR1 and CDR2: SGHDN and FVKESK. Trimming removed 1 base from V and 2 bases from J; junction bases left unmatched: 4. The CDR3 sequence is 16 residues long. The CDR3 is CASSQVTSGPYNEQFF. The CDR3 bases are TGTGCCAGCAGCCAAGTTACTAGCGGCCCCTACAATGAGCAGTTCTTC.

CDR3 in DNA: TGTGCCAGCAGCGTAGAGCAGGGTGAATCACCCCTCCACTTT. Its translation: CASSVEQGESPLHF. V usage is TRBV9 and J usage is TRBJ1-6; perhaps TRBD1 as D (5 bases). V was cut by 0 bases and J by 10 bases, with 11 bases left in between. Germline loops: CDR1 SGDLS, CDR2 YYNGEE. The CDR3 spans 14 residues.

About this clone: A junction end diverges from the germline sequence, so it may reflect a read error. This chain uses TRBV4-3 with TRBJ2-3, with TRBD1 matching over 7 bases. CDR1 LGHNA and CDR2 YSLEER come from the germline V gene. CDR3 size: 17 residues. The CDR3 protein is CAGSQGLGGAGTDTQYF. CDR3 DNA sequence: TGCGCCGGCAGCCAAGGGTTAGGGGGCGCCGGCACAGATACGCAGTATTTT.

The V call is TRBV2, the J call TRBJ1-5; D unresolved. Germline V lookup: CDR1 SNHLY, CDR2 FYNNEI. This CDR3 spans 13 amino acids. Deletions cut 5 bases from V and 4 bases from J, with 9 bases between. CDR3 nucleotides: TGTGCCAGCAGTATTTTTACTAATCAGCCCCAGCATTTT. It specifies CASSIFTNQPQHF.

V is TRBV19 and J is TRBJ2-2; D may be TRBD2 (5 bases). CDR1 LNHDA and CDR2 SQIVND come from the germline V gene (reference sequence). V lost 5 bases, J lost 6 bases, and 16 bases lay in between. CDR3 length: 15 amino acids. The CDR3 sequence is CASSSVGAGAGELFF. As DNA, the CDR3 is TGTGCCAGTAGTTCAGTTGGAGCCGGGGCCGGGGAGCTGTTTTTT.

V is TRBV14 and J is TRBJ2-5; possible D gene TRBD2, 5 bases. This CDR3 is built from 13 residues. The V end was cut by 1 base, the J end by 7 bases, with 10 bases between. Per the germline V gene, CDR1 is SGHDN and CDR2 is FVKESK. CDR3 loop: CASSQVREGTQYF. The CDR3 DNA reads as TGTGCCAGCAGCCAAGTACGTGAGGGGACCCAGTACTTC. The full variable domain, its missing parts supplied by reference TRBV14 and TRBJ2-5, is EAGVTQFPSHSVIEKGQTVTLRCDPISGHDNLYWYRRVMGKEIKFLLHFVKESKQDESGMPNNRFLAERTGGTYSTLKVQPAELEDSGVYFCASSQVREGTQYFGPGTRLLVL.

This clone showed up just a few times. The V gene is TRBV10-3, the J gene TRBJ1-3; D not certain. V lost 4 bases to trimming and J lost 2 bases, with 15 bases between them. CDR3 length: 16 amino acids. Per the germline V gene, CDR1 is ENHRY and CDR2 is SYGVKD. CDR3: CAISAGEGVPGNTIYF. Here the CDR3 DNA reads TGTGCCATCAGTGCCGGGGAGGGAGTCCCTGGAAACACCATATATTTT.

J is TRBJ2-5 and V is TRBV7-2; D remains ambiguous. V was clipped by 0 bases and J by 1 base, with 9 bases between them. From germline, CDR1 is SGHTA and CDR2 FQGNSA. This CDR3 is 15 amino acids long. The CDR3 region has the DNA TGTGCCAGCAGCTTAGCTGCGCGGTTCCAAGAGACCCAGTACTTC. Encoded protein: CASSLAARFQETQYF.

The chain has TRBV5-4 and TRBJ2-3, with D possibly TRBD1 on 6 matching bases. This CDR3 spans 12 amino acids. The V gene lost 4 bases and the J gene lost 8 bases, with 11 bases spanning the gap. From germline, CDR1 is SGHNT and CDR2 YYREEE (reference sequence). The CDR3 protein is CASSATRGTQYF. The CDR3 coding sequence is TGTGCCAGCAGCGCGACCAGGGGTACGCAGTATTTT.

The chain is built from TRBV2 and TRBJ1-3, with D possibly matching TRBD1 (6 bases). V was pared by 2 bases and J by 0 bases, with 17 bases between. Germline V gene data show CDR1 as SNHLY and CDR2 as FYNNEI. This CDR3 contains 18 residues. The DNA for the CDR3 is TGTGCCAGCAGTGAAAACCCATTCGACAGGATCTCTGGAAACACCATATATTTT. It is translated as CASSENPFDRISGNTIYF.

The chain uses TRBV5-4 and TRBJ2-5, with D possibly matching TRBD1 (6 bases). Germline V gene data show CDR1 as SGHNT and CDR2 as YYREEE (reference sequence). The CDR3 is made up of 12 amino acids. Trimming took off 4 bases at V and 2 bases at J, with 6 bases between the two ends. The DNA of the CDR3 is TGTGCCAGCAGCGGACAGCAAGAGACCCAGTACTTC. Its translation is CASSGQQETQYF.

The chain carries TRBV28 and TRBJ2-7; TRBD1 matches 11 bases. The CDR3 is made up of 15 amino acids. J gave up 2 bases and V 7 bases, and 7 bases lay outside the gene matches. Germline V gene data show CDR1 as MDHEN and CDR2 as SYDVKM. CDR3 in DNA: TGTGCCAGCACGGGGACAGGGGGGGAAGCCTACGAGCAGTACTTC. Its protein product is CASTGTGGEAYEQYF.

The chain employs TRBV28 and TRBJ1-1, with a tentative D call TRBD1 (5 bases). V was shortened by 4 bases and J by 8 bases, with 8 bases between the two germline ends. The germline V gene has CDR1 MDHEN and CDR2 SYDVKM. The CDR3 extends over 11 amino acids. The CDR3 sequence: CASSYRTEAFF. CDR3 nucleotide sequence: TGTGCCAGCAGTTACCGGACAGAAGCTTTCTTT.

CDR3: CASSMTGGQQYF. The CDR3 coding sequence is TGTGCCAGCAGCATGACAGGCGGACAGCAGTACTTC. The chain recombines TRBV5-6 with TRBJ2-7, with TRBD1 as a possible D gene (6 bases). With 4 bases removed from V and 8 bases from J, the gap between germline ends came to 13 bases. Germline V gives CDR1 SGHDT, CDR2 YYEEEE. The length of the CDR3 is 12 residues. The full variable domain, its missing parts supplied by reference TRBV5-6 and TRBJ2-7, is DAGVTQSPTHLIKTRGQQVTLRCSPKSGHDTVSWYQQALGQGPQFIFQYYEEEERQRGNFPDRFSGHQFPNYSSELNVNALLLGDSALYLCASSMTGGQQYFGPGTRLTVT.

The chain employs TRBV18 and TRBJ1-2; D remains unclear. Trimming removed 3 bases from V and 6 bases from J, with 20 bases in between. The germline V gene encodes CDR1 KGHSH and CDR2 LQKENI. The CDR3 runs 16 residues. In DNA, the CDR3 is TGTGCCAGCTCACCTACATCTGGGGAGCTATTTGATGGCTACACCTTC. Protein product: CASSPTSGELFDGYTF.

This rearrangement joins TRBV30 to TRBJ1-2, with a possible D match to TRBD1 (5 bases). The germline V and J ends were trimmed by 1 base and 2 bases, with 8 bases remaining between them. Germline V CDR1 and CDR2: GTSNPN, SVGIG (reference sequence). The CDR3 contains 13 residues. The chain's CDR3 is CAWSETANYGYTF. CDR3 DNA: TGTGCCTGGAGTGAGACAGCGAACTATGGCTACACCTTC.

V is TRBV30 and J is TRBJ1-2; D is possibly TRBD1 (5 bases). V was clipped by 5 bases and J by 7 bases, with 17 bases between them. CDR1 and CDR2 (germline): GTSNPN, SVGIG (reference sequence). The CDR3 is made up of 13 amino acids. Here the CDR3 reads CAWAGGGNGGYTF. In nucleotides, the CDR3 is TGTGCCTGGGCGGGTGGGGGGAATGGTGGCTACACCTTC.